Here is one TCR beta chain with its context. No antigen is known for it. Time point: week 5, during vaccination. With topical imiquimod, each dose of the vaccine consisted of 300 ug of mutant IDH1 20-mer peptide. Repertoires were generated with immunoSEQ multiplex PCR, while TCRdb's copy carries only in-frame clones and drops some. Of some 35,000 clones listed, 81% are singletons. Germline V lookup: CDR1 MNHNS, CDR2 SASEGT. With 7 bases removed from V and 9 bases from J, the gap between germline ends came to 16 bases. The CDR3 sequence is 13 residues long. The record originates from a study of a mutant IDH1 vaccine in newly diagnosed glioma. Study as a whole: The treated population exhibited a male proportion of around 62%, a female proportion of 37.5%, and a mean age of about 39 years. Patients had received radiotherapy, temozolomide, or both previously, most receiving both. Study-wide results and caveats: Pseudoprogression seemed unrelated to changes in top peripheral T cell clonotypes.

This sequence was found in a man aged 50 to 60 with glioma. This material consisted of PBMCs, taken from a glioma patient whose treatment included an IDH1 peptide vaccine. The rearrangement uses TRBV6-1 and TRBJ1-5; D possibly corresponds to TRBD1 (6 bases). The CDR3 DNA reads TGTGCCAGCACCCAGGGGTTAACGTCGCCCCAGCATTTT. Amino acids: CASTQGLTSPQHF.